What follows is one T cell receptor beta chain and its context. Its antigen is undetermined. This likely comes from a read error, as the CDR3 has no conserved phenylalanine or tryptophan at its end. The sample is drawn from a study of T cell repertoires in cytomegalovirus infection. Across the study: CMV infection together with matching HLA type was indicated by public TCR beta signatures. Study results and caveats: Frequencies of public TCR beta families were cumulated, and this identified carriers of CMV plus the relevant HLA.

TCRdb fed the reads into MiXCR, producing one record per CDR3 protein. The table records 700,000 to 850,000 distinct CDR3 sequences, 30% to 35% of them present only once. The CDR3 sequence is 13 residues long. Germline loops: CDR1 MNHEY, CDR2 SMNVEV (reference sequence). V gave up 6 bases and J gave up 5 bases, with 13 bases separating them. Sequenced material: cultured CD8+ T cells from PBMCs, taken from culture after CMV antigen stimulation. This chain joins TRBV27 and TRBJ1-2; D unclear. The source is a human donor in good health (CMV status not recorded). Some clones in this sample may be carry-over from other donors' samples. The CDR3 here is CASRRVAWYGYTL. For the CDR3, the DNA is TGTGCCAGCAGGAGGGTGGCGTGGTATGGCTACACCTTA.